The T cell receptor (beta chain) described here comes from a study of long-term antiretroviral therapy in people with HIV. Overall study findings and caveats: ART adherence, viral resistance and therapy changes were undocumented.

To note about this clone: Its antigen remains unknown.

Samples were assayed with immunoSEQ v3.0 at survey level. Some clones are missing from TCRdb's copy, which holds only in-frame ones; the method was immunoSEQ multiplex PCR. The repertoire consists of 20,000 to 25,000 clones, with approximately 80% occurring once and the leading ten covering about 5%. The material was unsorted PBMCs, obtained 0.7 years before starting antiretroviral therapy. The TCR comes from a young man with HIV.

CDR3 nucleotide sequence: TGTGCCAGCAGCTTAGAAGGAGGGGACCCCAATCAGCCCCAGCATTTT. Protein sequence: CASSLEGGDPNQPQHF. The chain couples TRBV5-8 to TRBJ1-5; D is perhaps TRBD1 (5 bases). In germline, CDR1 is SGHTS, CDR2 YDEGEE. The V end lost 2 bases, the J end lost 3 bases, and 15 bases lay between the germline ends. The CDR3 is 16 residues long.